This T cell receptor (beta chain) was captured in a study of T-cell memory formation after mild COVID-19. Looking at the study overall: Largely donor-specific TCR clusters were found. Findings and caveats of the study: In pre-infection memory, a portion of responding clones appeared, which suggested that cross-reactive memory joined. CD4+ clones that contracted lay mainly in CM and EM; CD8+ ones lay in EMRA. Whether second-wave clones peaking at day 37 were SARS-CoV-2 specific went unconfirmed.

From the 5' RACE reads, TCRdb called clonotypes with MiXCR, one entry per CDR3 protein. In the table there are approximately 340,000 distinct CDR3 sequences, 13% of which are singletons. About this clonotype: Its cognate antigen is unknown.

V was clipped by 4 bases and J by 5 bases, with 11 bases between them. CDR1 and CDR2 from the germline V gene are LNHDA and SQIVND (reference sequence). The CDR3 covers 13 residues. Sequenced input: PBMCs or a T cell subset sorted from them (not recorded which). The V call is TRBV19, the J call TRBJ1-1; D unresolved. This TCR was recovered from a man younger than 30 who had mild COVID-19 (a few samples of this study predate the infection). Cell type and time point are not known. This CDR3 is CASSTFLWTEAFF. CDR3 DNA: TGTGCCAGTAGTACCTTTTTATGGACTGAAGCTTTCTTT.